This TCR beta chain emerged from a study of identical twins. CDR1 ENHRY and CDR2 SYGVKD come from the germline V gene. Trimming left V 4 bases short and J 8 bases short, with 9 bases between. The CDR3 runs 12 residues. This clonotype was seen only a few times. cDNA molecules carried unique molecular identifiers, and template switching added a universal primer site. TCRdb called the 5' RACE reads again in MiXCR, with one record for every CDR3 protein. Of 200,000 to 250,000 distinct CDR3 sequences listed, 7.5% are singletons. These data were likewise used in another study, on yellow fever vaccine responses in identical twins. As that study records: In identical twins, vaccine T cell responses appeared partly shared and partly individual.

The sequenced sample consisted of memory (CD45RO+) T cells sorted from blood. The chain is built from TRBV10-3 and TRBJ1-3; D is undetermined. This TCR was recovered from a woman aged 18-29 years in good health. The CDR3 here is CAISASADTIYF. CDR3 coding DNA: TGTGCCATCAGTGCGTCGGCAGACACCATATATTTT.